This entry is about one T cell receptor beta chain. Its antigen is unknown. Base quality data are lacking; no much larger clone is found one base away. The data belong to a study of tumor-infiltrating lymphocytes in primary liver carcinoma (dated by TCRdb to about 2017). Study-wide context: Between November 2015 and early 2016, five patients in China with histopathologically diagnosed primary liver carcinoma had their tumors surgically resected. The five patients, three men and two women aged 30 to 69 years, had hepatocellular carcinoma (four) or combined HCC and intrahepatic cholangiocarcinoma (one). The five patients had tumors staged T1-T3 N0M0, with maximum diameters ranging from 4.2 to 10 cm. Roughly 3.65 to 7.13 million productive TCRbeta reads were obtained per sample, and no significant difference in read depth was found between tissue types. For each liver tumor, the study sampled five regions along with adjacent normal tissue and blood, and applied TCRbeta repertoire sequencing, expression microarrays and whole-exome sequencing. A total of 35 or so specimens from 5 patients underwent TCRbeta repertoire sequencing, comprising some 25 tumor regions, 5 adjacent noncancerous liver tissues and 5 peripheral blood samples. Reproducibility between technical replicate repertoires was high, with correlation coefficients above 0.95 and mean shared-clone rates about 0.9.

A constant-region primer and ProtoScript II reverse transcriptase were used to reverse-transcribe TCRbeta-specific cDNA from about 0.55 ug total RNA. TCRbeta libraries were built with three nested multiplex PCR rounds, a slightly modified ARM-PCR procedure. The first two PCR rounds used multiplex TRBV1-TRBV30 forward primers with a Cbeta reverse primer, each for 10 cycles. Sample barcodes and Illumina adapters were attached in a final 25-cycle PCR using Deep VentR polymerase. Amplicons of 200-500 bp were gel-purified with a QIAquick gel extraction kit before sequencing. An Illumina HiSeq 2500 was used to sequence the TCRbeta amplicons, generating 250-bp paired-end reads. In the paper's pipeline: Quality trimming of reads was performed with Trimmomatic v0.33, and paired reads were merged with FLASH v1.2.11 so that full CDR3 sequences could be recovered. V, D and J germline segments were assigned to the rearranged TCRbeta sequences by MiGEC v1.2.1b. Clonotype statistics, along with Shannon-Wiener diversity indices, were calculated using VDJtools v1.0.0. Except for diversity analysis, only each sample's 250 most abundant clonotypes were used in subsequent analyses to reduce sampling bias. TCRdb reprocessed the public reads (quality trimming at Q25 with fastp, clone calling with MiXCR) and kept in-frame beta chains. Records with the same CDR3 protein are collapsed into one entry carrying the most frequent genes and DNA. These V and J calls derive from TCRdb rather than the authors' analysis. The sample table holds about 350,000 distinct CDR3 sequences, of which about 61% were seen once. Together, the top ten hold 6.5% of the sample.

The paper as a whole reports these results and caveats: Repertoire overlap was found to be higher between tumor regions (mean approximately 35%) than between tumor-adjacent (roughly 17%) or tumor-blood (approximately 15%) pairs, consistent with antigen-driven expansion. The study included only four to six patients, and the authors note findings should be validated in a larger study. Only the TCR beta chain was sequenced, so true repertoire diversity is likely underestimated because unpaired alpha chains were not captured. Compared with blood, tumors had a significantly larger share of the repertoire taken up by the top 250 clones (p = 0.039). Because the samples were bulk and unsorted, CD4+ and CD8+ T cell repertoires could not be compared.

Blood RNA was extracted from unsorted whole blood with TRIzol reagent; germline DNA came from the DNeasy Blood & Tissue kit. Patients had chronic HBV infection and were treatment-naive at sampling. Before surgery, roughly 3.7 milliliters of peripheral blood were collected into K2EDTA tubes. V is pared back by 0 bases and J by 3 bases, with 18 bases lying between the germline termini. The CDR3 goes from the cysteine to the phenylalanine over 17 residues. Just the 51-base CDR3 DNA is kept, in frame starting at base 1. Recombination joined TRBV12-3 or TRBV12-4 with TRBJ2-7, with no reliable assignment of the D segment. The clonotype originates from a man aged 40-49 years with primary liver carcinoma and hepatitis B virus infection. The sample consisted of peripheral blood. The CDR3 has the sequence CASSLALATVGYYEQYF. The sequence in DNA is TGTGCCAGCAGTTTAGCGCTCGCGACGGTTGGGTACTACGAGCAGTACTTC.